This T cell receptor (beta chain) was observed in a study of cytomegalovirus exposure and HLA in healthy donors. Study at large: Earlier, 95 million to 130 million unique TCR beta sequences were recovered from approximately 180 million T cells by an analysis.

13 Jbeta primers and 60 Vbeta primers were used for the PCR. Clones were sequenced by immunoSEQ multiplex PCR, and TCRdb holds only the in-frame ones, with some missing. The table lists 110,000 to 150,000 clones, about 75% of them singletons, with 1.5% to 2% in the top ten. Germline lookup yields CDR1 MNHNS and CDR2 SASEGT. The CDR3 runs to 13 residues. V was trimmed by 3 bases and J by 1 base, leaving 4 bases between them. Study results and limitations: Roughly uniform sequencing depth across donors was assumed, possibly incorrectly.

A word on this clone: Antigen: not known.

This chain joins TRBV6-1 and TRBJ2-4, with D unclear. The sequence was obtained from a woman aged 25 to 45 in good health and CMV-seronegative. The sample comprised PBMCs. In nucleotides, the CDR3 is TGTGCCAGCAGTGAGGAGGCCAAAAACATTCAGTACTTC. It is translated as CASSEEAKNIQYF.